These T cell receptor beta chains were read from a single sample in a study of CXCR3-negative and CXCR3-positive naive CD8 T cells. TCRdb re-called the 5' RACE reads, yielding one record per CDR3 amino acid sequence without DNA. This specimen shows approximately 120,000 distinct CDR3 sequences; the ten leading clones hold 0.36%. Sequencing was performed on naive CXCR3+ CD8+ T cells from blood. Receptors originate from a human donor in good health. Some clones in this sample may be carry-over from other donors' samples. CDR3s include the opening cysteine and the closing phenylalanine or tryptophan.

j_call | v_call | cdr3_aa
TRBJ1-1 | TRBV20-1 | CSAREGALNTEAFF
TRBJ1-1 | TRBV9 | CASSVGVSGNTEAFF
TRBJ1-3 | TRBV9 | CASSEGNGQVQYF
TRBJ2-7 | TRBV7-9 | CASSLVERGYEQYF
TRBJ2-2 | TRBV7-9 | CASRQPGQEPSGELFF
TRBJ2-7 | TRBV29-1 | CSVVGGPSEQYF
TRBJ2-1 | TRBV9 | CASSVGSASYNEQFF
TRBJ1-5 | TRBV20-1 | CSARDKGPYSNQPQHF
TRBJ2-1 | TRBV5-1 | CASSWTGGNEQFF
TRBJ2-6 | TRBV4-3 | CASSQDPGANVLTF
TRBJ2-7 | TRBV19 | CASSSTSGQFYEQYF
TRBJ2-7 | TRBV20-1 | CSASRTSVYEQYF
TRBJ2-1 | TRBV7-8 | CASSPRTSGRVVYNEQFF
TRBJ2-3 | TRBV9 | CASSAGLAGTDTQYF
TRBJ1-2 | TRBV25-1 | CASSEYPGNYGYTF
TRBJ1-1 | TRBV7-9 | CASSLLTGVTEAFF
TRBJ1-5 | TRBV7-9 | CASSPPQGQPQHF
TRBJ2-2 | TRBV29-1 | CSVVNTGELFF
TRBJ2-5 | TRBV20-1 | CSARPLNRVRSETQYF
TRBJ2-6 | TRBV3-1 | CASSVEPANAGANVLTF
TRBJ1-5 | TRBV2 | CASSEGQGNFQPQHF
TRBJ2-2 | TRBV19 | CASRSPTGPGELFF
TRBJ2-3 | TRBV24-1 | CATSRLASGGGDTQYF
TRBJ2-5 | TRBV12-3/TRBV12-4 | CASTSQRGGETQYF
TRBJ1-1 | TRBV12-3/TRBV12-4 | CASNFPASSGAFF
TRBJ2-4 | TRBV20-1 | CSASTSGDVKNIQYF
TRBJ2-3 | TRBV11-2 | CASSLLAGGPGDTQYF
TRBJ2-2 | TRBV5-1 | CASSSTPGGLGTGELFF
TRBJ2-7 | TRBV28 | CASSDPGQIIEQYF
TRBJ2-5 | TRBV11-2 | CASSLAGGFPETQYF
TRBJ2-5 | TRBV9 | CASSYLDRAETQYF
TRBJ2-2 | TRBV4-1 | CASSHPSGGSGELFF
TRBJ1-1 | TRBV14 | CASSLSPGHRNTEAFF
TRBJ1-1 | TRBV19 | CASSSEGDEAFF
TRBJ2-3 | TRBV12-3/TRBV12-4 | CASSLAGLTDTQYF
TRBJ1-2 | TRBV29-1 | CSVEEVPPPGYGYTF
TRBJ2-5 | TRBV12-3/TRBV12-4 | CASSLEGLAGYQETQYF
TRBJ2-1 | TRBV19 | CASSIVGTSGYNEQFF
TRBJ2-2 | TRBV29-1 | CSVEGRTSGGAGELFF
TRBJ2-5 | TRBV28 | CASSKLARETQYF
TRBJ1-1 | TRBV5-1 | CASSLDTGITEAFF
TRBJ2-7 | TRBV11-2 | CASSLGQGMYEQYF
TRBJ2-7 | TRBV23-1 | CASSGALQGSRTYEQYF
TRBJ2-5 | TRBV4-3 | CASSQNRDETQYF
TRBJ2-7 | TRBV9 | CASASGLSYEQYF
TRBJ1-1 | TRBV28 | CASSYLPDQNTEAFF
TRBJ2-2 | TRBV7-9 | CASSALAGAQVGELFF
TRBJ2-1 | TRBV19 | CASSTPDGGPYNEQFF
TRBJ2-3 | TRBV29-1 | CSVDGFGVAGTDTQYF
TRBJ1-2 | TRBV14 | CASSQARTGGDYGYTF
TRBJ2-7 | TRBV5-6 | CASSAGTGGYEQYF
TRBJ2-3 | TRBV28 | CASSSTGLAGVNTQYF
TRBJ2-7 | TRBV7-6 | CASSAWTSAEEQYF
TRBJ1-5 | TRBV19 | CASSIGTRVLYQPQHF
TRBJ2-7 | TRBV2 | CASSEEGGGSYEQYF